Listed below are T cell receptor beta chains from one sample, sequenced in a study of shared clonotypes between healthy human individuals. Generated by immunoSEQ multiplex PCR, the TCRdb table keeps only in-frame clones and is missing some. The data show around 2.5 million clones, 93% seen once. Sequencing was carried out using naive CD4+ T cells from PBMCs. The receptors originated from a man in his late teens or twenties in good health. Some clones in this sample may be carry-over from other donors' samples. The CDR3 runs from the conserved cysteine through the conserved F or W. Each record gives: D gene, J gene, CDR3 length, V gene, clone size, CDR3 DNA, CDR3 protein. The D gene is left open where the match is weak. Rows give clone size only sometimes, using once, few, many, or a class for an expanded clone.

D: TRBD2
J: TRBJ2-2
length: 16
V: TRBV5-1
size: -
DNA: TGCGCCAGCAGCCACGGACTAGCGGGAGGTAACGGGGAGCTGTTTTTT
CDR3: CASSHGLAGGNGELFF

D: -
J: TRBJ2-7
length: 14
V: TRBV4-3
size: -
DNA: TGCGCCAGCAGCCAAGCGGCAGGGGATAGGGAGCAGTACTTC
CDR3: CASSQAAGDREQYF

D: TRBD2
J: TRBJ2-7
length: 15
V: TRBV7-2
size: -
DNA: TGTGCCAGCAGCGCCTCCTTAGCGGGGTACTACGAGCAGTACTTC
CDR3: CASSASLAGYYEQYF

D: -
J: TRBJ1-2
length: 12
V: TRBV28
size: -
DNA: TGTGCCAGCAGGAGGACAGATTATGGCTACACCTTC
CDR3: CASRRTDYGYTF

D: -
J: TRBJ2-7
length: 12
V: TRBV27
size: once
DNA: TGTGCCAGCAGTTTCCGTCCGGGACAGCAGTACTTC
CDR3: CASSFRPGQQYF

D: -
J: TRBJ2-3
length: 13
V: TRBV9
size: -
DNA: TGTGCCAGCAGCGTAGGCGGAACAGATACGCAGTATTTT
CDR3: CASSVGGTDTQYF

D: TRBD2
J: TRBJ2-3
length: 15
V: TRBV11-2
size: -
DNA: TGTGCCAGCAGCTTAGATGGCGGGAGAAGAGATACGCAGTATTTT
CDR3: CASSLDGGRRDTQYF

D: -
J: TRBJ2-7
length: 14
V: TRBV9
size: -
DNA: TGTGCCAGCAGCGTTACCGGGCAGACCTACGAGCAGTACTTC
CDR3: CASSVTGQTYEQYF

D: -
J: TRBJ2-1
length: 13
V: TRBV9
size: -
DNA: TGTGCCAGCAGCGCCAGGGTGGCCGATGAGCAGTTCTTC
CDR3: CASSARVADEQFF

D: -
J: TRBJ2-2
length: 16
V: TRBV4-1
size: -
DNA: TGCGCCAGCAGCCAAGATAAGGCGGGCATCACCGGGGAGCTGTTTTTT
CDR3: CASSQDKAGITGELFF

D: -
J: TRBJ1-2
length: 13
V: TRBV9
size: few
DNA: TGTGCCAGCAGCGTTAGTACGAACTATGGCTACACCTTC
CDR3: CASSVSTNYGYTF

D: TRBD1
J: TRBJ1-4
length: 15
V: TRBV6-5
size: -
DNA: TGTGCCAGCCGACCCGGGGGGACAGGAAATGAAAAACTGTTTTTT
CDR3: CASRPGGTGNEKLFF

D: -
J: TRBJ1-5
length: 12
V: TRBV30
size: -
DNA: TGTGCCTGGAGTCGGATCAATCAGCCCCAGCATTTT
CDR3: CAWSRINQPQHF

D: -
J: TRBJ1-4
length: 11
V: TRBV20-1
size: -
DNA: TGCAGTGCGAGTCAAGGTGAAAAACTGTTTTTT
CDR3: CSASQGEKLFF

D: TRBD1
J: TRBJ2-7
length: 13
V: TRBV14
size: once
DNA: TGTGCCAGCAGCCAAGGGACAGGACGCAGGCAGTACTTC
CDR3: CASSQGTGRRQYF

D: -
J: TRBJ2-5
length: 14
V: TRBV6-5
size: -
DNA: TGTGCCAGCAAAAAGGACCCTGCGGAGGAGACCCAGTACTTC
CDR3: CASKKDPAEETQYF

D: -
J: TRBJ1-2
length: 14
V: TRBV9
size: -
DNA: TGCGCCAGCAGCCCCGACTTCCGGGACTTCGGCTACACCTTC
CDR3: CASSPDFRDFGYTF

D: -
J: TRBJ2-5
length: 16
V: TRBV7-3
size: -
DNA: TGTGCCAGCAGCCAAAATGGAGGTCTTGTAGGAGAGACCCAGTACTTC
CDR3: CASSQNGGLVGETQYF